A single sample gave rise to the 30 T cell receptor beta chains below, sequenced in a study of shared clonotypes between healthy human individuals. The method was immunoSEQ multiplex PCR; TCRdb's version includes in-frame clones alone and lacks a portion of them. The table records hundreds of thousands of clones, 80% to 95% of them present only once. Only CD45RO-negative cells positively selected for CCR7 counted as naive CD8 cells, so terminally differentiated effector memory CD45RA+ cells were excluded. The sequencing sample was made of naive CD8+ T cells sorted from blood. The source is a man aged 25 to 45 in good health.

Comments on this clone: The same CDR3 arises from other DNA sequences in this sample as well. V is TRBV13 and J is TRBJ2-1; possibly TRBD1 for D (5 bases). Germline loops: CDR1 PRHDT, CDR2 FYEKMQ (reference sequence). This CDR3 has 11 residues. Trimming took off 4 bases at V and 7 bases at J, with 5 bases between the two ends. The DNA for the CDR3 is TGTGCCAGCAGCTACAGGAATGAGCAGTTCTTC. It translates to CASSYRNEQFF.

This chain uses TRBV5-6 with TRBJ1-2; D unclear. Germline CDR1 and CDR2: SGHDT and YYEEEE. V lost 0 bases to trimming and J lost 7 bases, with 19 bases between them. This CDR3 has 16 amino acids. The CDR3 here is CASSLESVSHLVGYTF. Written as DNA, the CDR3 is TGTGCCAGCAGCTTGGAGAGCGTCAGCCATCTCGTTGGCTACACCTTC.

The rearrangement links TRBV6-6 to TRBJ2-1, with a tentative D call TRBD2 (5 bases). V lost 5 bases to trimming and J lost 2 bases, with 13 bases between them. CDR1 is MNHNY, CDR2 SVGAGI, per germline (reference sequence). The CDR3 covers 15 residues. This CDR3 reads CASSLGLAPYNEQFF. The CDR3 DNA reads as TGTGCCAGCAGTCTAGGACTCGCTCCCTACAATGAGCAGTTCTTC.

This clone was seen more than once but under ten times. This rearrangement joins TRBV27 to TRBJ2-2, with D hard to call. Trimming pared 6 bases from V and 7 bases from J, leaving 6 bases between. The germline CDR1 and CDR2 sequences are MNHEY and SMNVEV (reference sequence). The CDR3 covers 11 residues. CDR3 nucleotides: TGTGCCAGCAGAAAATACGGGGAGCTGTTTTTT. It translates to CASRKYGELFF.

The chain recombines TRBV27 with TRBJ2-7; 10 nucleotides align to TRBD2. With V trimmed by 4 bases and J by 3 bases, 6 bases remained unmatched. This CDR3 region has 15 residues. In germline, CDR1 is MNHEY, CDR2 SMNVEV (reference sequence). The CDR3 loop reads CASSSWTSGNYEQYF. CDR3 coding DNA: TGTGCCAGCAGTTCTTGGACTAGCGGTAACTACGAGCAGTACTTC.

The rearrangement uses TRBV10-1 and TRBJ2-3; D is unclear. The length of the CDR3 is 11 residues. Germline V lookup: CDR1 WNHNN, CDR2 SYGVQD (reference sequence). Deletions cut 3 bases from V and 2 bases from J, with 0 bases between. The CDR3 DNA sequence: TGCGCCAGCAGTGACACAGATACGCAGTATTTT. Residues: CASSDTDTQYF.

V usage is TRBV27 and J usage is TRBJ2-5; no firm D call. Trimming removed 4 bases at V and 4 bases at J, with 13 bases between. The CDR3 extends over 14 amino acids. The V gene's germline CDR1 is MNHEY and CDR2 SMNVEV (reference sequence). The CDR3, as DNA: TGTGCCAGCAGTTCCACAGCTAGTCGAGAGACCCAGTACTTC. Encoded protein: CASSSTASRETQYF.

The chain links TRBV19 to TRBJ2-1; TRBD2 aligns across 12 bases. The germline CDR1 and CDR2 sequences are LNHDA and SQIVND (reference sequence). The CDR3 is 17 amino acids. Trimming cost V 5 bases and J 6 bases; bases outside gene matches: 11. In nucleotides, the CDR3 is TGTGCCAGTAGTGCCCGGACTAGCGGGGTAGGGCTCAATGAGCAGTTCTTC. Residues: CASSARTSGVGLNEQFF.

The chain combines TRBV2 with TRBJ2-7; D ambiguous. Germline CDR1 SNHLY, CDR2 FYNNEI. This CDR3 is 13 amino acids long. Trimming shortened V by 9 bases and J by 0 bases, and 12 bases separated the two germline ends. This CDR3 reads CASYDVSSYEQYF. CDR3 DNA sequence: TGTGCCAGTTATGACGTGAGCTCCTACGAGCAGTACTTC.

This clone was seen a single time. The CDR3 nucleotides read TGTGCCAGCAGTGGGAGCGGGAGGGCCGGTCGAGAGACCCAGTACTTC. Its translation: CASSGSGRAGRETQYF. V usage is TRBV2 and J usage is TRBJ2-5; 10 bases align to TRBD2. Per the germline V gene, CDR1 is SNHLY and CDR2 is FYNNEI. This CDR3 region has 16 residues. V trimming: 4 bases; J trimming: 4 bases; junction bases outside the gene matches: 9.

The chain is built from TRBV14 and TRBJ2-3; 9 bases are a match to TRBD2. The germline V gene encodes CDR1 SGHDN and CDR2 FVKESK. V was clipped by 1 base and J by 6 bases; unmatched bases: 8. This CDR3 region has 16 residues. The CDR3 DNA follows: TGTGCCAGCAGCCAAGGCGCTAGCGGGAATTTGGATACGCAGTATTTT. Its translation is CASSQGASGNLDTQYF.

V is TRBV4-2 and J is TRBJ2-5, with 7 bases identical to TRBD1. Germline CDR1 and CDR2: LGHNA and YNFKEQ. After removal of 4 bases from V and 5 bases from J, the junction contained 7 bases not matched to a gene. The CDR3 runs to 14 residues. As DNA, the CDR3 is TGTGCCAGCAGCCGAGAGACAGGGATCGAGACCCAGTACTTC. Translating it yields CASSRETGIETQYF.

V usage is TRBV5-4 and J usage is TRBJ1-5; D gene ambiguous. Germline lookup yields CDR1 SGHNT and CDR2 YYREEE (reference sequence). The ends were cut back, 0 bases at V and 4 bases at J, with 5 bases in the middle. The CDR3 runs 13 residues. This CDR3 reads CASSLDGNQPQHF. The CDR3, as DNA: TGTGCCAGCAGCTTGGACGGGAATCAGCCCCAGCATTTT.

This rearrangement joins TRBV28 to TRBJ2-7; 8 bases line up with TRBD2. CDR1 and CDR2 (germline): MDHEN, SYDVKM. CDR3 length: 14 amino acids. V lost 3 bases, J lost 3 bases, and 4 bases stayed unmatched. The DNA of the CDR3 is TGTGCCAGCAGTTTCGCGAGCGGGGGCTACGAGCAGTACTTC. Translating gives CASSFASGGYEQYF.

As for this clone: Other DNA sequences from this sample encode an identical CDR3 as well. This sequence joins TRBV10-3 and TRBJ2-1; D is possibly TRBD1 (5 bases). The CDR3 extends over 15 amino acids. Trimming removed 2 bases at V and 2 bases at J, with 10 bases between. Germline V gene lookup returns CDR1 ENHRY and CDR2 SYGVKD. The CDR3 DNA is TGTGCCATCAGTGAGAGCACAGGCGCCTACAATGAGCAGTTCTTC. Translation: CAISESTGAYNEQFF.

The sample holds one count of this clone. This rearrangement joins TRBV9 to TRBJ2-3, with a weak D call TRBD2 (5 bases). The CDR3 is made up of 12 amino acids. Germline V gene sequence: CDR1 SGDLS, CDR2 YYNGEE. The V end lost 4 bases, the J end lost 8 bases, and 11 bases lay between the germline ends. CDR3 protein: CASSQDLVTQYF. Here the CDR3 DNA reads TGTGCCAGCAGCCAGGACTTAGTTACGCAGTATTTT. Full variable domain (missing parts from reference TRBV9 and TRBJ2-3): DSGVTQTPKHLITATGQRVTLRCSPRSGDLSVYWYQQSLDQGLQFLIQYYNGEERAKGNILERFSAQQFPDLHSELNLSSLELGDSALYFCASSQDLVTQYFGPGTRLTVL.

The V and J genes are TRBV5-6 and TRBJ1-1; D might be TRBD1 (5 bases). V lost 3 bases, J lost 0 bases, and 6 bases lay in between. The CDR3 is 13 amino acids. CDR1 and CDR2 from the germline V gene are SGHDT and YYEEEE. The chain's CDR3 is CASSSGLNTEAFF. CDR3 in DNA: TGTGCCAGCAGCTCGGGACTGAACACTGAAGCTTTCTTT.

This chain uses TRBV7-9 with TRBJ1-1; D is unclear. The germline CDR1 and CDR2 sequences are SEHNR and FQNEAQ (reference sequence). V was shortened by 3 bases and J by 3 bases, with 8 bases between the two germline ends. This CDR3 spans 13 amino acids. The CDR3 nucleotides are TGTGCCAGCAGCTTGCCTGCGGACACTGAAGCTTTCTTT. This encodes CASSLPADTEAFF. The full variable domain, in which reference TRBV7-9 and TRBJ1-1 provide the parts outside the CDR3, is DTGVSQNPRHKITKRGQNVTFRCDPISEHNRLYWYRQTLGQGPEFLTYFQNEAQLEKSRLLSDRFSAERPKGSFSTLEIQRTEQGDSAMYLCASSLPADTEAFFGQGTRLTVV.

The chain couples TRBV27 to TRBJ2-1; 8 bases agree with TRBD2. Germline CDR1 reads MNHEY; CDR2 reads SMNVEV (reference sequence). CDR3 length equals 15 residues. V was clipped by 0 bases and J by 4 bases; unmatched bases: 2. In DNA, the CDR3 is TGTGCCAGCAGTTTATCGCTAGCGGGTTACAATGAGCAGTTCTTC. As protein: CASSLSLAGYNEQFF.

This chain joins TRBV9 and TRBJ2-3; 9 bases line up with TRBD2. Germline CDR1 is SGDLS and CDR2 is YYNGEE. The J segment lost 4 bases and the V segment lost 4 bases, leaving 7 bases of the junction unmatched. The CDR3 runs 15 residues. The CDR3 spells CASSQGTSHADTQYF. In DNA, the CDR3 is TGTGCCAGCAGCCAGGGGACTAGCCACGCAGATACGCAGTATTTT.

The chain couples TRBV4-3 to TRBJ1-1; no firm D call. The CDR3 is 15 amino acids. Trimming left V 4 bases short and J 2 bases short, with 14 bases between. From germline, CDR1 is LGHNA and CDR2 YSLEER. The CDR3 coding sequence is TGCGCCAGCAGCCGCGAGGGCCTTCTAAACACTGAAGCTTTCTTT. Translation gives CASSREGLLNTEAFF.

The V call is TRBV18, the J call TRBJ1-5; D remains ambiguous. Trimming cost V 0 bases and J 5 bases, with 5 bases left between them. Per the germline V gene, CDR1 is KGHSH and CDR2 is LQKENI. The CDR3 consists of 13 residues. This CDR3 is CASSPPGDQPQHF. The CDR3 DNA reads TGTGCCAGCTCACCACCTGGGGATCAGCCCCAGCATTTT.

V gene TRBV5-1 combines with J gene TRBJ1-1, with D perhaps matching TRBD1 (5 bases). This CDR3 is 12 amino acids long. Germline V lookup: CDR1 SGHRS, CDR2 YFSETQ. Trimming took off 4 bases at V and 6 bases at J, with 10 bases between the two ends. The CDR3 DNA follows: TGCGCCAGCAGCGACCGGGACCCTGAAGCTTTCTTT. Its protein product is CASSDRDPEAFF.

The chain employs TRBV11-3 and TRBJ2-3, with 13 bases that match TRBD2. The germline V gene encodes CDR1 SGHNT and CDR2 YENEEA. The length of the CDR3 is 19 residues. With 1 base clipped from V and 1 base from J, the junction kept 8 bases outside the gene matches. The CDR3 DNA reads TGTGCCAGCAGCTTAGGTCGACTAGCGGGAGGTTCTGGCACAGATACGCAGTATTTT. Translation gives CASSLGRLAGGSGTDTQYF.

The chain uses TRBV18 and TRBJ2-7; 12 bases align to TRBD2. The CDR3 consists of 15 residues. Germline loops: CDR1 KGHSH, CDR2 LQKENI. V dropped 6 bases and J dropped 4; count of bases not matched to a gene: 7. The CDR3 DNA sequence: TGTGCCAGCTCCCCGACTAGCGGGAGTATTTACGAGCAGTACTTC. Protein sequence: CASSPTSGSIYEQYF.

V gene TRBV5-1 combines with J gene TRBJ2-1; 13 nucleotides align to TRBD2. After removal of 2 bases from V and 3 bases from J, the junction contained 5 bases not matched to a gene. The CDR3 sequence is 17 residues long. CDR1 is SGHRS, CDR2 YFSETQ, per germline. This CDR3 reads CASSLEGLAGNYNEQFF. CDR3 DNA: TGCGCCAGCAGCTTAGAGGGACTAGCGGGAAACTACAATGAGCAGTTCTTC.

The chain employs TRBV2 and TRBJ2-3; D perhaps matches TRBD2 (6 bases). V dropped 5 bases and J dropped 2 bases, with 20 bases sitting between them. The CDR3 is 17 residues long. Germline V gene lookup returns CDR1 SNHLY and CDR2 FYNNEI. The CDR3 sequence is CASSRRSSGSLTDTQYF. The DNA of the CDR3 is TGTGCCAGCAGTAGACGTAGTAGCGGAAGTCTCACAGATACGCAGTATTTT.

V is TRBV27 and J is TRBJ2-5; 9 bases fit TRBD1. The CDR3 consists of 16 residues. V dropped 5 bases and J dropped 4; count of bases not matched to a gene: 11. CDR1 is MNHEY, CDR2 SMNVEV, per germline (reference sequence). CDR3 nucleotide sequence: TGTGCCAGCAGTACGTTCTGGGACAGGGCCCGAGAGACCCAGTACTTC. It yields the protein CASSTFWDRARETQYF.

The genes are TRBV11-2 and TRBJ2-3, with D hard to call. CDR3 length equals 15 residues. V was cut by 5 bases and J by 1 base, with 13 bases left in between. The germline gives CDR1 SGHAT, CDR2 FQNNGV. The CDR3 region is CASSPLVMGTDTQYF. The DNA for the CDR3 is TGTGCCAGCAGCCCGCTAGTGATGGGCACAGATACGCAGTATTTT.

V gene TRBV29-1 combines with J gene TRBJ2-7; the match to TRBD2 covers 8 bases. Germline lookup yields CDR1 SQVTM and CDR2 ANQGSEA. The V and J ends lost 5 bases and 4 bases, in that order; junction bases with no gene match: 7. The length of the CDR3 is 13 residues. The CDR3 sequence: CSVMSGRTYEQYF. CDR3 DNA sequence: TGCAGCGTTATGAGCGGGAGAACGTACGAGCAGTACTTC.